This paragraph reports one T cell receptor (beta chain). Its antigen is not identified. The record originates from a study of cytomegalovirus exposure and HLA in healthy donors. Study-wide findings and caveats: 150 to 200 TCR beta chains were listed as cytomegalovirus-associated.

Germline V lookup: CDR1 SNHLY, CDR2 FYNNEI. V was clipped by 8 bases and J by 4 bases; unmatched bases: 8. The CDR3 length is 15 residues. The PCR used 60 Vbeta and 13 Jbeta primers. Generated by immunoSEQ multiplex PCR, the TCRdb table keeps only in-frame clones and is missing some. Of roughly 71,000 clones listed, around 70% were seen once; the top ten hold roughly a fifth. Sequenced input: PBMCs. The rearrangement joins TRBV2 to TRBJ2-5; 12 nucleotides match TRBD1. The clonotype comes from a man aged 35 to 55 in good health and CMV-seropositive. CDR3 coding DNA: TGTGCCAGCTCCGTCGGGGACAGGGGGCCAGAGACCCAGTACTTC. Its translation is CASSVGDRGPETQYF. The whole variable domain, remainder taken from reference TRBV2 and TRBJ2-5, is EPEVTQTPSHQVTQMGQEVILRCVPISNHLYFYWYRQILGQKVEFLVSFYNNEISEKSEIFDDQFSVERPDGSNFTLKIRSTKLEDSAMYFCASSVGDRGPETQYFGPGTRLLVL.